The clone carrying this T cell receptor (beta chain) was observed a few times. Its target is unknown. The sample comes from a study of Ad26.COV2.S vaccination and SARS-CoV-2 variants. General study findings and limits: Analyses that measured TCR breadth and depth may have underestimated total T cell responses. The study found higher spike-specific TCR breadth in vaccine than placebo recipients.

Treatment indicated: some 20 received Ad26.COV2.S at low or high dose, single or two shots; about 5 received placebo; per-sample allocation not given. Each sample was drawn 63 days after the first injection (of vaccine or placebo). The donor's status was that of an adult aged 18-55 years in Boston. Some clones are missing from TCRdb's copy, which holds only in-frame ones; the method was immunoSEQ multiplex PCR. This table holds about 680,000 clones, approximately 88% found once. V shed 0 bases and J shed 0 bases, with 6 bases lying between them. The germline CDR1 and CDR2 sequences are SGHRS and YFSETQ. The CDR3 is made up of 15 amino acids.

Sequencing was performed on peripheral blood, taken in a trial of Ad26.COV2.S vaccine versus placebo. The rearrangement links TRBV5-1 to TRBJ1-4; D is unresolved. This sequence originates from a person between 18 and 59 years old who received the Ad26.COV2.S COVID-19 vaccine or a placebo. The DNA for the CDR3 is TGCGCCAGCAGCTTGGGAACTGCAACTAATGAAAAACTGTTTTTT. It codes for CASSLGTATNEKLFF.